Shown below are 26 T cell receptor beta chains from a single sample sequenced in a study of T cell changes during pregnancy in multiple sclerosis. Generated by immunoSEQ multiplex PCR, the TCRdb table keeps only in-frame clones and is missing some. Among tens of thousands of clones, roughly nine tenths were seen once, and the ten largest hold approximately 1.8%. This specimen consisted of peripheral blood, obtained in the first trimester of pregnancy. The receptors shown here come from a female donor in good health, enrolled as a control in a pregnancy study.

This clone was counted only a few times. The chain uses TRBV28 and TRBJ2-2, with 10 bases that match TRBD2. The CDR3 has 16 amino acids. Germline V CDR1 and CDR2: MDHEN, SYDVKM. V was clipped by 6 bases and J by 4 bases; unmatched bases: 8. The CDR3 protein is CASSHLIAGGTGELFF. CDR3 nucleotide sequence: TGTGCCAGCAGCCACCTAATAGCGGGAGGCACCGGGGAGCTGTTTTTT. The full variable domain, rest sourced from reference TRBV28 and TRBJ2-2, is DVKVTQSSRYLVKRTGEKVFLECVQDMDHENMFWYRQDPGLGLRLIYFSYDVKMKEKGDIPEGYSVSREKKERFSLILESASTNQTSMYLCASSHLIAGGTGELFFGEGSRLTVL.

The CDR3 sequence is CAISESIGSTDTQYF. In DNA form, the CDR3 reads TGTGCCATCAGTGAGTCGATTGGCTCCACAGATACGCAGTATTTT. The chain employs TRBV10-3 and TRBJ2-3; no clear D. CDR1 is ENHRY and CDR2 is SYGVKD in the germline V gene. V lost 0 bases and J lost 2, with 9 bases in between. This CDR3 spans 15 amino acids.

The chain recombines TRBV28 with TRBJ1-1; TRBD1 aligns across 7 bases. The CDR3 runs 15 residues. Germline loops: CDR1 MDHEN, CDR2 SYDVKM. V trimming: 5 bases; J trimming: 1 base; junction bases outside the gene matches: 7. CDR3 DNA: TGTGCCAGCAGTCTAAACCAGGGGGGGAACACTGAAGCTTTCTTT. It specifies CASSLNQGGNTEAFF.

The chain links TRBV10-3 to TRBJ2-3, with TRBD2 matching 12 bases. The V and J ends lost 7 bases and 3 bases, in that order; junction bases with no gene match: 5. The CDR3 has 15 amino acids. Germline V gives CDR1 ENHRY, CDR2 SYGVKD. The CDR3 sequence: CAITAGLAGTDTQYF. CDR3 sequence (DNA): TGTGCCATCACCGCCGGACTAGCGGGGACAGATACGCAGTATTTT.

The J gene is TRBJ2-7, the V gene TRBV28; a weak D match, TRBD1 (6 bases). Trimming shortened V by 2 bases and J by 7 bases, and 15 bases separated the two germline ends. Germline lookup yields CDR1 MDHEN and CDR2 SYDVKM. The CDR3 extends over 14 amino acids. CDR3 residues: CASSLKTGREEQYF. The CDR3 nucleotides read TGTGCCAGCAGTTTAAAGACAGGCAGGGAGGAGCAGTACTTC. The whole variable domain, filled in from reference TRBV28 and TRBJ2-7, reads DVKVTQSSRYLVKRTGEKVFLECVQDMDHENMFWYRQDPGLGLRLIYFSYDVKMKEKGDIPEGYSVSREKKERFSLILESASTNQTSMYLCASSLKTGREEQYFGPGTRLTVT.

This clone was seen only once. This rearrangement joins TRBV29-1 to TRBJ2-7, with D perhaps matching TRBD1 (5 bases). The germline V gene encodes CDR1 SQVTM and CDR2 ANQGSEA. This CDR3 is built from 13 residues. The V end was cut by 3 bases, the J end by 0 bases, with 9 bases between. The chain's CDR3 is CSVETDSSYEQYF. CDR3 in DNA: TGCAGCGTTGAGACAGATAGCTCCTACGAGCAGTACTTC.

This sequence joins TRBV11-3 and TRBJ2-5, with 7 bases identical to TRBD2. J was trimmed by 5 bases and V by 8 bases; bases with no gene match: 17. Germline loops: CDR1 SGHNT, CDR2 YENEEA. This CDR3 region has 16 residues. The DNA of the CDR3 is TGTGCCAGCTCCCAGGGCGGGAGTCGGTCGGGGGAGACCCAGTACTTC. Encoded protein: CASSQGGSRSGETQYF.

This chain uses TRBV4-1 with TRBJ2-7, with a tentative D call TRBD1 (6 bases). CDR3 length equals 16 residues. Germline V CDR1 and CDR2: MGHRA, YSYEKL. Trimming cost V 0 bases and J 9 bases, with 21 bases left between them. CDR3 bases: TGCGCCAGCAGCCAAGATCGTGACAGGAACTCCTTCGGGCAGTACTTC. Protein product: CASSQDRDRNSFGQYF.

This chain joins TRBV2 and TRBJ2-5; D may be TRBD1 (6 bases). The CDR3 is 15 residues long. CDR1 and CDR2 (germline): SNHLY, FYNNEI. Deletions cut 4 bases from V and 1 base from J, with 13 bases between. CDR3 protein: CASSGPGDTQETQYF. The CDR3 coding sequence is TGTGCCAGCAGTGGCCCCGGGGACACCCAAGAGACCCAGTACTTC.

The table lists this clone with a few counts. V usage is TRBV29-1 and J usage is TRBJ1-1, with a possible D match to TRBD1 (6 bases). The CDR3 sequence is 14 residues long. From germline, CDR1 is SQVTM and CDR2 ANQGSEA. Trimming left V 6 bases short and J 0 bases short, with 14 bases between. CDR3 amino acids: CSVTGQHMNTEAFF. The CDR3 coding sequence is TGCAGCGTCACCGGACAGCACATGAACACTGAAGCTTTCTTT.

This sequence joins TRBV2 and TRBJ2-3; TRBD1 matches at 10 bases. The V segment lost 10 bases and the J segment 2 bases; nucleotides outside the gene matches: 21. The CDR3 runs 19 residues. The germline V gene encodes CDR1 SNHLY and CDR2 FYNNEI. CDR3 coding DNA: TGTGCCACCGGCCGGACAGGGGGGGTAGCGGGACAATCCACAGATACGCAGTATTTT. Protein: CATGRTGGVAGQSTDTQYF. Variable domain in full (rest from reference TRBV2 and TRBJ2-3): EPEVTQTPSHQVTQMGQEVILRCVPISNHLYFYWYRQILGQKVEFLVSFYNNEISEKSEIFDDQFSVERPDGSNFTLKIRSTKLEDSAMYFCATGRTGGVAGQSTDTQYFGPGTRLTVL.

The genes are TRBV28 and TRBJ1-2; TRBD1 matches at 10 bases. Germline V lookup: CDR1 MDHEN, CDR2 SYDVKM. This CDR3 spans 17 amino acids. V trimming: 6 bases; J trimming: 2 bases; junction bases outside the gene matches: 12. In DNA, the CDR3 is TGTGCCAGCAGCCCATTGGGGACAGGGGAGGGAAACTATGGCTACACCTTC. This encodes CASSPLGTGEGNYGYTF.

The chain joins TRBV19 to TRBJ2-7; a possible D gene is TRBD2 (6 bases). V was cut by 5 bases and J by 3 bases, with 11 bases left in between. The CDR3 totals 13 residues. Germline V lookup: CDR1 LNHDA, CDR2 SQIVND (reference sequence). CDR3 bases: TGTGCCAGTAGTCTTCAAGCGGGCTACGAGCAGTACTTC. Amino acids: CASSLQAGYEQYF. The variable domain in full, with the rest retrieved from reference TRBV19 and TRBJ2-7, is DGGITQSPKYLFRKEGQNVTLSCEQNLNHDAMYWYRQDPGQGLRLIYYSQIVNDFQKGDIAEGYSVSREKKESFPLTVTSAQKNPTAFYLCASSLQAGYEQYFGPGTRLTVT.

This clone occurred once. V usage is TRBV10-3 and J usage is TRBJ2-3, with TRBD1 identical over 9 bases. The CDR3 runs 17 residues. The V segment lost 2 bases and the J segment 3 bases; nucleotides outside the gene matches: 9. Looked up from germline, CDR1 is ENHRY and CDR2 is SYGVKD. The CDR3 loop is CAISEPAGGQGTDTQYF. In nucleotides, the CDR3 is TGTGCCATCAGTGAGCCGGCCGGGGGACAGGGAACAGATACGCAGTATTTT.

This chain connects TRBV11-2 to TRBJ2-1; 7 bases fit TRBD2. The ends lost 0 bases at V and 3 bases at J; junction bases unmatched: 2. This CDR3 has 15 residues. Germline V gene sequence: CDR1 SGHAT, CDR2 FQNNGV. CDR3 DNA: TGTGCCAGCAGCTTAGACGGACTAGGCTACAATGAGCAGTTCTTC. Translating gives CASSLDGLGYNEQFF.

In this sample, this clone turned up once. The chain has TRBV28 and TRBJ1-3, with 9 bases aligning to TRBD1. Germline loops: CDR1 MDHEN, CDR2 SYDVKM. After removal of 6 bases from V and 8 bases from J, the junction contained 11 bases not matched to a gene. The CDR3 runs to 15 residues. CDR3 in DNA: TGTGCCAGCAGCCCCGGACAGGGGTATCTGGACACCATATATTTT. Translated: CASSPGQGYLDTIYF. Filled out from reference TRBV28 and TRBJ1-3, the complete variable domain reads DVKVTQSSRYLVKRTGEKVFLECVQDMDHENMFWYRQDPGLGLRLIYFSYDVKMKEKGDIPEGYSVSREKKERFSLILESASTNQTSMYLCASSPGQGYLDTIYFGEGSWLTVV.

The rearrangement uses TRBV6-1 and TRBJ1-1; 7 positions match TRBD1. The J segment lost 4 bases and the V segment lost 6 bases, leaving 8 bases of the junction unmatched. The CDR3 is made up of 14 amino acids. Germline assignment: CDR1 MNHNS and CDR2 SASEGT. CDR3 sequence (DNA): TGTGCCAGCAGGCCCACGACAGGGACCACTGAAGCTTTCTTT. Its protein product is CASRPTTGTTEAFF.

J is TRBJ2-3 and V is TRBV7-9, with 9 positions matching TRBD1. Losses at the gene ends were 5 bases for V and 0 bases for J; bases not matched to a gene: 12. Looked up from germline, CDR1 is SEHNR and CDR2 is FQNEAQ (reference sequence). The CDR3 is 18 amino acids. DNA of the CDR3: TGTGCCAGCAGCCGAAGGACGACCGGGACAGGGAGCACAGATACGCAGTATTTT. This encodes CASSRRTTGTGSTDTQYF. Full variable domain (rest looked up from reference TRBV7-9 and TRBJ2-3): DTGVSQNPRHKITKRGQNVTFRCDPISEHNRLYWYRQTLGQGPEFLTYFQNEAQLEKSRLLSDRFSAERPKGSFSTLEIQRTEQGDSAMYLCASSRRTTGTGSTDTQYFGPGTRLTVL.

The gene calls are TRBV29-1 and TRBJ2-3; tentative D call: TRBD1 (5 bases). Trimming shortened V by 3 bases and J by 2 bases, and 18 bases separated the two germline ends. Germline V gives CDR1 SQVTM, CDR2 ANQGSEA. The CDR3 covers 16 residues. The CDR3 is CSVDRVGAGNTDTQYF. CDR3 nucleotide sequence: TGCAGCGTTGATCGGGTAGGGGCAGGGAACACAGATACGCAGTATTTT.

The rearrangement links TRBV9 to TRBJ1-1; 11 bases agree with TRBD1. The germline V gene encodes CDR1 SGDLS and CDR2 YYNGEE. This CDR3 region has 19 residues. J was trimmed by 0 bases and V by 3 bases; bases with no gene match: 13. The CDR3, as DNA: TGTGCCAGCAGCGGAAAGATCCGGGACAGGGGGGGCCTGAACACTGAAGCTTTCTTT. Protein: CASSGKIRDRGGLNTEAFF.

The chain has TRBV5-6 and TRBJ2-1; D gene ambiguous. Trimming removed 5 bases at V and 3 bases at J, with 18 bases between. The CDR3 covers 16 residues. Germline V CDR1 and CDR2: SGHDT, YYEEEE. CDR3 coding DNA: TGTGCCAGCAGTCCGGCGGAGCGATCGCTCTACAATGAGCAGTTCTTC. It encodes CASSPAERSLYNEQFF. Filled out from reference TRBV5-6 and TRBJ2-1, the complete variable domain reads DAGVTQSPTHLIKTRGQQVTLRCSPKSGHDTVSWYQQALGQGPQFIFQYYEEEERQRGNFPDRFSGHQFPNYSSELNVNALLLGDSALYLCASSPAERSLYNEQFFGPGTRLTVL.

The chain is built from TRBV5-1 and TRBJ1-5; TRBD1 is a possible D gene (5 bases). V dropped 4 bases and J dropped 6 bases, with 17 bases sitting between them. The CDR3 is made up of 15 amino acids. Germline values: CDR1 SGHRS, CDR2 YFSETQ. As DNA, the CDR3 is TGCGCCAGCAGCGAACGGGGCGAGCGGGGTCAGCCCCAGCATTTT. Translated, it gives CASSERGERGQPQHF.

The chain carries TRBV10-3 and TRBJ2-1; perhaps TRBD2 as D (6 bases). The CDR3 has 13 residues. Looked up from germline, CDR1 is ENHRY and CDR2 is SYGVKD. The V end lost 2 bases, the J end lost 8 bases, and 10 bases lay between the germline ends. CDR3 residues: CAISEPTSYEQFF. The CDR3 bases are TGTGCCATCAGTGAGCCAACTAGCTATGAGCAGTTCTTC.

V is TRBV5-1 and J is TRBJ1-2; 9 bases agree with TRBD1. The trim removed 0 bases at V and 4 bases at J, leaving 4 bases unmatched. The germline V gene encodes CDR1 SGHRS and CDR2 YFSETQ. The CDR3 has 15 amino acids. CDR3 nucleotide sequence: TGCGCCAGCAGCTTGGCCGGGACAGGGACCTATGGCTACACCTTC. Translation gives CASSLAGTGTYGYTF.

The chain has TRBV27 and TRBJ1-2; the match to TRBD1 covers 8 bases. Germline V gene data show CDR1 as MNHEY and CDR2 as SMNVEV (reference sequence). CDR3 size: 14 residues. The J segment lost 4 bases and the V segment lost 0 bases, leaving 1 base of the junction unmatched. The CDR3 sequence: CASSLSGQGYGYTF. DNA of the CDR3: TGTGCCAGCAGTTTATCAGGACAGGGCTATGGCTACACCTTC.

This rearrangement joins TRBV1 to TRBJ2-1; the D call of TRBD2 is as the table states it, not checked on the DNA. TRBV1 is annotated as a pseudogene. CDR3 length equals 16 residues. The CDR3: CTSSQERSGRAHEQFF. Here the CDR3 DNA reads TGCACCAGCAGCCAAGAAAGAAGCGGGAGGGCCCATGAGCAGTTCTTC.